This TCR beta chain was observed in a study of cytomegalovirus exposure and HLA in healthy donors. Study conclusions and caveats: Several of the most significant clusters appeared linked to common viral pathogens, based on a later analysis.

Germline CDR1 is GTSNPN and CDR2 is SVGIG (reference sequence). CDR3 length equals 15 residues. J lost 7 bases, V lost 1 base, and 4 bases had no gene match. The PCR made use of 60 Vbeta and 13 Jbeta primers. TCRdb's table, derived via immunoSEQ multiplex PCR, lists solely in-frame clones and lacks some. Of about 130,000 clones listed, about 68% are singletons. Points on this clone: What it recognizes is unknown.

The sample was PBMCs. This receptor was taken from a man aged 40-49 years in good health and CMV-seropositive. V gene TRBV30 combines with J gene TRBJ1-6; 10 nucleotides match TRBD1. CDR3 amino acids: CAWSGTGQGNSPLHF. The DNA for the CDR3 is TGTGCCTGGAGTGGTACGGGACAGGGGAATTCACCCCTCCACTTT.